This T cell receptor beta chain stems from a study of blood T cell repertoires in COVID-19. V lost 2 bases, J lost 10 bases, and 6 bases lay in between. The CDR3 sequence is 11 residues long. As originally analysed: Amplification from reference gene primers served as the basis for estimated nucleated cell counts. The method was immunoSEQ multiplex PCR; TCRdb's version includes in-frame clones alone and lacks a portion of them. D and trimming were read from the DNA, whereas the V and J calls and clone size are those reported in that table. The sample has 100,000 to 150,000 clones; more than 70% are singletons.

Specimen: peripheral blood. This receptor was taken from a woman aged 80 or over with acute or convalescent COVID-19. V and J are TRBV12-3 or TRBV12-4 and TRBJ2-1, with D unclear. CDR3 sequence reads: CASSLSVEQFF. CDR3 coding DNA: TGTGCCAGCAGTTTATCCGTGGAGCAGTTCTTC.